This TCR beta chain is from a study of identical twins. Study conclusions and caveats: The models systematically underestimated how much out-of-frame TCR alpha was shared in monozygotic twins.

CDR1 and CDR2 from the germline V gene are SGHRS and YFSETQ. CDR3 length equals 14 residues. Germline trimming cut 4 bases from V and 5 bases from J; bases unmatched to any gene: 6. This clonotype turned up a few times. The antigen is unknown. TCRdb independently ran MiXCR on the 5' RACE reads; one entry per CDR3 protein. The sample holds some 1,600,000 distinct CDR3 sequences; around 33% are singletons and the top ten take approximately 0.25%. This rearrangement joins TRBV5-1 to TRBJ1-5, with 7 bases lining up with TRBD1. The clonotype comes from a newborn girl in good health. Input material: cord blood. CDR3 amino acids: CASSPRQGYQPQHF. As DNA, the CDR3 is TGCGCCAGCAGCCCTCGACAGGGATATCAGCCCCAGCATTTT.